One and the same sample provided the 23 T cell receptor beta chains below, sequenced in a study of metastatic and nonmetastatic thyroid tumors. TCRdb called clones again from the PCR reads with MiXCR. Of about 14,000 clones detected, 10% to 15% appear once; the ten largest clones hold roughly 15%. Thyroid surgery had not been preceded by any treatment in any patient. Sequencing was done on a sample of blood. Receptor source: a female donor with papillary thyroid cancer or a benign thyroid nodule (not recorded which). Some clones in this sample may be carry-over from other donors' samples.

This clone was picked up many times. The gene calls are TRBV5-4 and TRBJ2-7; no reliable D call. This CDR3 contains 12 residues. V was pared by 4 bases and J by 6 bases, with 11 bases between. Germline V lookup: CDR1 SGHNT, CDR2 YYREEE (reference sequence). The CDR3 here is CASSLGIGEQYF. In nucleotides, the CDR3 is TGTGCCAGCAGCCTTGGGATAGGCGAGCAGTACTTC.

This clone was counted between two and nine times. CDR3 in amino acids: CASRWTSGSEYTGELFF. CDR3 nucleotides: TGTGCCAGCAGGTGGACTAGCGGGAGCGAGTACACCGGGGAGCTGTTTTTT. The chain employs TRBV6-1 and TRBJ2-2; 13 bases are shared with TRBD2. V lost 6 bases, J lost 3 bases, and 7 bases stayed unmatched. The CDR3 is 17 residues long. The germline CDR1 and CDR2 sequences are MNHNS and SASEGT.

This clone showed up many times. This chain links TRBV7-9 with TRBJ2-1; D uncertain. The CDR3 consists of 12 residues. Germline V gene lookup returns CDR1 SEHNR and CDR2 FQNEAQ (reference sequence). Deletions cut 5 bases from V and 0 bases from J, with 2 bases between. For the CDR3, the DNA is TGTGCCAGCAGCCTCTCCTACAATGAGCAGTTCTTC. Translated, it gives CASSLSYNEQFF.

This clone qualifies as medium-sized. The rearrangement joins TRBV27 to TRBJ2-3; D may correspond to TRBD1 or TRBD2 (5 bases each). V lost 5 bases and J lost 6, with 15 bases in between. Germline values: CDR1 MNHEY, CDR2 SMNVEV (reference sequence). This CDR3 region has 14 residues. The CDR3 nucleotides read TGTGCCAGCAGTCCCGGGACCGGGTGGGATACGCAGTATTTT. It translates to CASSPGTGWDTQYF.

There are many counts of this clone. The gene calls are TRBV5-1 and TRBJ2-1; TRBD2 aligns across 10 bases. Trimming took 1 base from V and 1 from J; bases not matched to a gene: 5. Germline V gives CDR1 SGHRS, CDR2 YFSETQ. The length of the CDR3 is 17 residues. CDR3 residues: CASSLLASGSSYNEQFF. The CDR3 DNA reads TGCGCCAGCAGCTTGTTGGCTAGCGGGAGTTCCTACAATGAGCAGTTCTTC.

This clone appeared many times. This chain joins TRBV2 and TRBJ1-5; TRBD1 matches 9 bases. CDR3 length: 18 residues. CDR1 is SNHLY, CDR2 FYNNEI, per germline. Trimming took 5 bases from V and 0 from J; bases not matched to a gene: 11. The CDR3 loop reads CASSRTGALTYSNQPQHF. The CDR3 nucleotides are TGTGCCAGCAGTAGGACAGGGGCCCTAACATATAGCAATCAGCCCCAGCATTTT.

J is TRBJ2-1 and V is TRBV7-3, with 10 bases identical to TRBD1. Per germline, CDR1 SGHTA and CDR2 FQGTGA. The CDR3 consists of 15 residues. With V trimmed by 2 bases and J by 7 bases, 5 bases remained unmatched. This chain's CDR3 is CASSLGGQGGNEQFF. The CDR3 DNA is TGTGCCAGCAGCTTAGGAGGACAGGGGGGGAATGAGCAGTTCTTC.

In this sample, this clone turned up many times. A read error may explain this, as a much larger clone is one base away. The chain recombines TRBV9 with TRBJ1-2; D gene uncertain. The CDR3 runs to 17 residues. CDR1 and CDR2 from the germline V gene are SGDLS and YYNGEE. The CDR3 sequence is CASRVDGGLPTGEGYTF. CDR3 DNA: TGTGCCAGCAGGGTAGACGGAGGGCTCCCTACCGGCGAGGGCTACACCTTC.

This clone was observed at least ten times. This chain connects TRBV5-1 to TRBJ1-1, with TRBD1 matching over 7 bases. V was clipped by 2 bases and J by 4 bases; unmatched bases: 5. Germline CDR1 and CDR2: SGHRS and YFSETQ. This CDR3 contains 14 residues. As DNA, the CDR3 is TGCGCCAGCAGCTTCAGACAGGGAGCCACTGAAGCTTTCTTT. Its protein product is CASSFRQGATEAFF. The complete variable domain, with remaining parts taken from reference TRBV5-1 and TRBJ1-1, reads KAGVTQTPRYLIKTRGQQVTLSCSPISGHRSVSWYQQTPGQGLQFLFEYFSETQRNKGNFPGRFSGRQFSNSRSEMNVSTLELGDSALYLCASSFRQGATEAFFGQGTRLTVV.

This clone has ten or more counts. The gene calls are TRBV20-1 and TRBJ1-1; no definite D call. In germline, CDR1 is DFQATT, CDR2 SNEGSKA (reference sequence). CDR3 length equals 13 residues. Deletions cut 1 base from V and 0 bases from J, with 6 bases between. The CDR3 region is CSARAQLNTEAFF. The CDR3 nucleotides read TGCAGTGCTAGAGCACAGCTGAACACTGAAGCTTTCTTT.

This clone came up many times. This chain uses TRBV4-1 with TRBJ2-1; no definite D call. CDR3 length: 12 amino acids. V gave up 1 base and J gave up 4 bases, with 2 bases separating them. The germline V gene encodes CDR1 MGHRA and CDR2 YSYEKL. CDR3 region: CASSQVYNEQFF. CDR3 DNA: TGCGCCAGCAGCCAAGTTTACAATGAGCAGTTCTTC.

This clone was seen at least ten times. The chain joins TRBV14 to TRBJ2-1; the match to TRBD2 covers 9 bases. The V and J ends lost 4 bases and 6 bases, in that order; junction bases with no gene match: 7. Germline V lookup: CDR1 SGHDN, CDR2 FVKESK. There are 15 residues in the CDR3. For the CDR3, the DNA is TGTGCCAGCAGCCGGACCGGGACTAGCTTCAATGAGCAGTTCTTC. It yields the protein CASSRTGTSFNEQFF.

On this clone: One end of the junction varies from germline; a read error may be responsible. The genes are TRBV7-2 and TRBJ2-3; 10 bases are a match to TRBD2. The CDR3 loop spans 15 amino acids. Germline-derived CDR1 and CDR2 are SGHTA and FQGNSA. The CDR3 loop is CAGRLAGGSTDTQYF. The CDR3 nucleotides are TGTGCCGGCAGATTAGCGGGGGGTTCCACAGATACGCAGTATTTT.

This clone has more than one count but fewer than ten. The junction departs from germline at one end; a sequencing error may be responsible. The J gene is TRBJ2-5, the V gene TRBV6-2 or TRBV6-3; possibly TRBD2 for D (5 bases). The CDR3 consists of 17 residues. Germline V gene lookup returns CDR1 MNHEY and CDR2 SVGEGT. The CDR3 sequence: CASSYGRSSAGKETRYF. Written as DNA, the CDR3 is TGTGCCAGCAGTTACGGCCGTTCGTCCGCGGGCAAAGAGACCCGGTACTTC.

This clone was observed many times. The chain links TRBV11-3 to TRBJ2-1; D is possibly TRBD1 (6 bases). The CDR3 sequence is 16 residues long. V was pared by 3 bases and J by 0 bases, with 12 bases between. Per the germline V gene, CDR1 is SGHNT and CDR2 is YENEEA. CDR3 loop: CASSFRGKGSYNEQFF. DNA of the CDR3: TGTGCCAGCAGCTTTAGGGGGAAGGGCTCCTACAATGAGCAGTTCTTC.

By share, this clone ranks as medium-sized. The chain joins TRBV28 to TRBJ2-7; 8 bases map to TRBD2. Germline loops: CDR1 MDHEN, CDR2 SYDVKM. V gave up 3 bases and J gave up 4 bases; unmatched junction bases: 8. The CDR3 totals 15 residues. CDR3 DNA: TGTGCCAGCAGTTTGGTGGTAGCGGGGAAATACGAGCAGTACTTC. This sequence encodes CASSLVVAGKYEQYF. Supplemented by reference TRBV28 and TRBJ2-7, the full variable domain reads DVKVTQSSRYLVKRTGEKVFLECVQDMDHENMFWYRQDPGLGLRLIYFSYDVKMKEKGDIPEGYSVSREKKERFSLILESASTNQTSMYLCASSLVVAGKYEQYFGPGTRLTVT.

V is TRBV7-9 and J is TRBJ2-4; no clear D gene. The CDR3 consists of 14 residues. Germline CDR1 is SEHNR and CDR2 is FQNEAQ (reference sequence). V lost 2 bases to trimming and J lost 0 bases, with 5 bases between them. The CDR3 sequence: CASSLSLAKNIQYF. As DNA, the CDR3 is TGTGCCAGCAGCTTAAGCCTAGCCAAAAACATTCAGTACTTC.

The CDR3 nucleotides read TGTGCCAGCAGCTTGCGGCTCGTGTGCGTGGGGACAGGGTGCATATATGGCTACACCTTC. It codes for CASSLRLVCVGTGCIYGYTF. This chain connects TRBV5-4 to TRBJ1-2, with 9 bases that match TRBD1. The V segment lost 1 base and the J segment 5 bases; nucleotides outside the gene matches: 21. CDR1 SGHNT and CDR2 YYREEE come from the germline V gene (reference sequence). The CDR3 covers 20 residues.

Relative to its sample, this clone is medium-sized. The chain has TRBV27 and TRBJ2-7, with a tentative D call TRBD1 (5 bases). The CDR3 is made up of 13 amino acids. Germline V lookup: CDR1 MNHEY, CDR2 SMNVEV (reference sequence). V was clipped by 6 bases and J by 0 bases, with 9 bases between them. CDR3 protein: CASSRDSSYEQYF. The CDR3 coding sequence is TGTGCCAGCAGCAGAGACAGCTCCTACGAGCAGTACTTC.

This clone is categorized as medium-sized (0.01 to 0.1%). The CDR3: CASSRLRGLDTEAFF. CDR3 DNA: TGTGCCAGCAGCAGACTCCGGGGGCTGGACACTGAAGCTTTCTTT. The rearrangement joins TRBV6-2 or TRBV6-3 to TRBJ1-1; D possibly corresponds to TRBD1 (6 bases). Germline V gene data show CDR1 as MNHEY and CDR2 as SVGEGT. The germline V and J ends were trimmed by 6 bases and 3 bases, with 17 bases remaining between them. This CDR3 is built from 15 residues.

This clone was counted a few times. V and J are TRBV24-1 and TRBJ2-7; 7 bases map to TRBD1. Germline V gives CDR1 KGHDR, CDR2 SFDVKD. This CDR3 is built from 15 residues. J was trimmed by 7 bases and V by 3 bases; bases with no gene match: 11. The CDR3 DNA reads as TGTGCCACCAGTGATCCGGGACAGAGCACGGGGGAGCAGTACTTC. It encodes CATSDPGQSTGEQYF.

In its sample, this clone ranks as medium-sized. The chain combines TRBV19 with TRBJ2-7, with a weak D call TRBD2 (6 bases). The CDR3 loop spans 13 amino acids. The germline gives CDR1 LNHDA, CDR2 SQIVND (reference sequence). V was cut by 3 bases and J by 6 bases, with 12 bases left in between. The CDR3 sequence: CASSMGTSGEQYF. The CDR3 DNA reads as TGTGCCAGTAGTATGGGGACTTCAGGCGAGCAGTACTTC.

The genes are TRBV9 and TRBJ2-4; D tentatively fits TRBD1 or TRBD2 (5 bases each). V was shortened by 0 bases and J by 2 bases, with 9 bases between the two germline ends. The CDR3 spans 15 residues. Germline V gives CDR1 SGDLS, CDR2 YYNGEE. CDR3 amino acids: CASSVAGTTKNIQYF. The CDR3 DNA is TGTGCCAGCAGCGTAGCAGGGACGACCAAAAACATTCAGTACTTC.